The clone carrying this TCR beta chain was picked up a small number of times. As yet, its antigen is unknown. One junction end does not reproduce the germline sequence, and a read error may be involved. The data belong to a study of vaccination and CD4 T cells after COVID-19. Described treatment: roughly 11-day PBMC culture with coronavirus spike peptide pools or control peptides (ViraFEST assay). Negative selection separated CD4+ T cells from roughly ten-day cultures. Sequencing of DNA taken from cultured CD4+ T cells relied on the Oncomine TCR Beta short-read assay. TCRdb called the PCR reads again in MiXCR, with one record for every CDR3 protein. The sample gives roughly 19,000 distinct CDR3 sequences, roughly 60% of which show up once; 6% to 8% is in the top ten. The CDR3 covers 11 residues. CDR1 and CDR2 from the germline V gene are SEHNR and FQNEAQ (reference sequence).

The input for sequencing was CD4+ T cells from blood, cultured in vitro, taken before SARS-CoV-2 vaccination. This chain uses TRBV7-9 with TRBJ2-5, with D unresolved. This clonotype was obtained from a human donor who had recovered from COVID-19. This CDR3 is CASSYQGTQYF. The CDR3 coding sequence is TGTGCCAGCAGCTACCAAGGGACCCAGTACTTC.